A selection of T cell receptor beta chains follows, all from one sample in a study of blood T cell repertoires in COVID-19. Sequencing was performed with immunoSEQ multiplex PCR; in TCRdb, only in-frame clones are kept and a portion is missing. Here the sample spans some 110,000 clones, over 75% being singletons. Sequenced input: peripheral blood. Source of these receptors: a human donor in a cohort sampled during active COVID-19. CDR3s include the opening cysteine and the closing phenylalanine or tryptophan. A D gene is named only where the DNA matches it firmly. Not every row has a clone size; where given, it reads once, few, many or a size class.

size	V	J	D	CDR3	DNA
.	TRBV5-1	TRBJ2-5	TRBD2	CASSLVLGVGTSGETQYF	TGCGCCAGCAGCTTGGTTCTGGGTGTGGGGACTAGCGGAGAGACCCAGTACTTC
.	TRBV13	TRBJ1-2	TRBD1	CASSLGRGRGTF	TGTGCCAGCAGCTTAGGCAGGGGGCGCGGGACCTTC
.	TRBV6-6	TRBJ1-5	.	CASRSTGEINQPQHF	TGTGCCAGCAGATCGACAGGAGAGATCAATCAGCCCCAGCATTTT
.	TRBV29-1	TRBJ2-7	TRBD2	CSVEDSAGGSYEQYF	TGCAGCGTTGAAGATTCGGCGGGAGGATCCTACGAGCAGTACTTC
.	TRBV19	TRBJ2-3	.	CASSIAGAKADTQYF	TGTGCCAGTAGTATCGCGGGGGCGAAGGCAGATACGCAGTATTTT
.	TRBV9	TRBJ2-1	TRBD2	CASSVAPAGAYNEQFF	TGTGCCAGCAGCGTAGCACCAGCGGGGGCGTACAATGAGCAGTTCTTC
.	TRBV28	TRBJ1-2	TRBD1	CASSLGRGYGYTF	TGTGCCAGCAGTTTAGGCAGGGGGTATGGCTACACCTTC
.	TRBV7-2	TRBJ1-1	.	CASSLGTPMNTEAFF	TGTGCCAGCAGCTTAGGTACACCCATGAACACTGAAGCTTTCTTT
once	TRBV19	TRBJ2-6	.	CASSIEGAGANVLTF	TGTGCCAGTAGTATAGAAGGGGCTGGGGCCAACGTCCTGACTTTC
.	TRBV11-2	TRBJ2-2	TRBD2	CASSSRRGGSTGELFF	TGTGCCAGCAGCTCCCGAAGGGGAGGGAGCACCGGGGAGCTGTTTTTT
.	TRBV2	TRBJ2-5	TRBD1	CASSNIAAGGSNTQYF	TGTGCCAGCAGTAATATCGCGGCAGGGGGCAGTAATACCCAGTACTTC
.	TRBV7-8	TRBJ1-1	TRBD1	CASSPDREGLEAFF	TGTGCCAGCAGCCCGGACAGGGAGGGCCTAGAAGCTTTCTTT
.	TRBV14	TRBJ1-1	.	CASSQPGMNTEAFF	TGTGCCAGCAGCCAACCAGGCATGAACACTGAAGCTTTCTTT
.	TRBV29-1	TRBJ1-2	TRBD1	CSVPRGQGRTWANYGYTF	TGCAGCGTCCCCCGGGGACAGGGGAGAACTTGGGCTAACTATGGCTACACCTTC
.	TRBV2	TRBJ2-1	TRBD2	CASKAGGRVYNEQFF	TGTGCCAGCAAGGCGGGGGGGCGAGTTTACAATGAGCAGTTCTTC
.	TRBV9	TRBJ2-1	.	CASSPWTDNEQFF	TGTGCCAGCAGCCCATGGACAGACAATGAGCAGTTCTTC
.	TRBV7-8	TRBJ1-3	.	CASSLSRGNTIYF	TGTGCCAGCAGCCTTTCGAGGGGGAACACCATATATTTT
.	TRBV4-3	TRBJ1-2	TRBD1	CASSQEPSFSGQAYHGYTF	TGCGCCAGCAGCCAAGAGCCCTCATTCTCGGGACAGGCGTACCATGGCTACACCTTC